This TCR beta chain originates from a study of graft-versus-host responses after intestinal transplantation (dated by TCRdb to 2020 to 2022). About the investigation overall: The transplants that recipients received were multivisceral, liver-intestinal, or isolated intestinal. Anti-thymocyte globulin induction was given to all recipients, followed by maintenance tacrolimus and steroids for around three years. Bulk TCR-beta CDR3 sequencing was used to track graft-versus-host and host-versus-graft alloreactive T cell clones in the graft, circulation and bone marrow after intestinal transplantation. To identify alloreactive clones, pre-transplant mixed lymphocyte reaction products were sequenced and compared with unstimulated pre-transplant donor and recipient T cells. The cohort enrolled around 25 intestinal transplant recipients including one retransplant, and 3 patients lacking pretransplant specimens were excluded. Donor T cell macrochimerism was defined as a peak of at least 4% donor T cells among recipient peripheral blood mononuclear cells. Instead of going to the commercial service, samples from a few later patients were sequenced in-house on an Illumina MiSeq and processed with MiXCR.

Turning to this clone: Its antigen is unknown. Base-call qualities are not available, and no considerably larger clone is one nucleotide away.

The time point label, as the study defines it: postoperative day 105 after intestinal transplantation (dayNNNN = postoperative day). Blood samples were collected up to 4 times in the first month after transplant and then at least monthly when available. Here is what the overall study found, with its caveats: In the allografts of patients with donor T cell macrochimerism, GvH to HvG T cell clonal ratios were high. Early after transplant, peak levels of circulating GvH clones were associated with declines in HvG clones. The conclusions were limited by the relatively low number and heterogeneity of the intestinal transplant patients. GvH clones were detected in recipient bone marrow, and some of these GvH clones were observed earlier in ileal mucosa or blood, consistent with an intestinal mucosal origin.

Libraries came from the immunoSEQ multiplex PCR assay. High-throughput TCR-beta CDR3 sequencing of genomic DNA from most patients was performed by Adaptive Biotechnologies. The published analysis was carried out like this. Adaptive's ImmunoSEQ software was the source of the TCR sequencing data for 18 patients, while a few other patients were processed with MiXCR and VDJtools. CDR3 nucleotide sequences shared between donor and recipient were removed because their origin could not be assigned. To count as alloreactive, a clone needed at least 2-fold expansion over unstimulated cells and a minimum CFSE-low frequency of 0.002% (template counts) or 0.001% (read counts). A clone was considered mappable if detected in the sequenced pre-transplant spleen, lymph node, or MLR CFSE-low populations of the donor or recipient. The cumulative frequency of alloreactive clones was calculated as a percentage of all sequences, weighted by copy number. This immuneACCESS table, as held by TCRdb, lists in-frame sequences with V and J called but not all clones. Of the missing ones, under half trace to an unresolved V gene in checked studies; the others have no known cause. The DNA was the basis for D and trimming; V, J and clone size are from that table. This sample is represented by 11,000 or so clones; roughly 92% of them were singletons. The ten biggest clones cover about 3.2% of the sample.

Counted from cysteine to phenylalanine, this CDR3 has 14 amino acids. The CDR3 DNA has 42 bases and is translated from base 1. V loses 5 bases at its end and J loses 3 bases; junction bases beyond the gene matches: 3. CDR1 and CDR2, looked up from the germline V gene (reference sequence), are LNHDA and SQIVND. This TCR was recovered from a human patient who received an intestinal transplant, so some T cells may come from the graft donor. The chain was built from TRBV19 and TRBJ2-7; 11 central bases correspond to TRBD2. This specimen consisted of PBMCs, obtained 105 days after intestinal transplantation. The bases read TGTGCCAGTAGTCCGGGACTAGCGGACTACGAGCAGTACTTC. It translates as CASSPGLADYEQYF.